This passage covers 26 T cell receptor beta chains from one sample sequenced in a study of T cell repertoires in cytomegalovirus infection (dated by TCRdb to the late 2010s). The sequencer was an Illumina HiSeq 1500. TCRdb took the public reads, trimmed them with fastp at Q25, ran MiXCR for clone calling and kept in-frame beta chains. All rows with the same CDR3 protein become a single entry with the most common DNA and genes. A total of a few hundred thousand distinct CDR3 sequences appear in this sample, roughly 15% of them only once. The ten top clones hold around 11% of the sample. Sequenced input: PBMCs. Receptor source: a human donor in good health (CMV status not recorded). Some clones in this sample may be carry-over from other donors' samples.

About this clonotype: This likely comes from a read error, as the CDR3 has no conserved phenylalanine or tryptophan at its end. The chain joins TRBV6-8 to TRBJ1-2; 8 nucleotides agree with TRBD1. Germline V gene lookup returns CDR1 MNHGY and CDR2 SAAAGT. After removal of 5 bases from V and 4 bases from J, the junction contained 6 bases not matched to a gene. The CDR3 spans 14 residues. CDR3 nucleotide sequence: TGTGCCAGCAGTAGGACAGGGTTCGGCTATGGCTACACCCTC. Translation: CASSRTGFGYGYTL.

The chain recombines TRBV12-3 or TRBV12-4 with TRBJ1-2, with 7 bases lining up with TRBD1. V trimming: 3 bases; J trimming: 2 bases; junction bases outside the gene matches: 6. The length of the CDR3 is 15 residues. This chain's CDR3 is CASSFTGEENYGYTF. CDR3 DNA sequence: TGTGCCAGCAGTTTCACAGGGGAGGAGAACTATGGCTACACCTTC.

This clonotype was picked up many times. The rearrangement joins TRBV7-2 to TRBJ1-6; 7 bases are shared with TRBD1. J gave up 9 bases and V 5 bases, and 7 bases lay outside the gene matches. The CDR3 loop spans 14 amino acids. Germline assignment: CDR1 SGHTA and CDR2 FQGNSA. CDR3 in amino acids: CASSPDRTFSPLHF. CDR3 nucleotide sequence: TGTGCCAGCAGCCCGGACAGGACCTTTTCACCCCTCCACTTT.

V usage is TRBV18 and J usage is TRBJ1-4, with 10 bases that match TRBD1. Germline assignment: CDR1 KGHSH and CDR2 LQKENI. The CDR3 consists of 15 residues. Trimming at V came to 3 bases and at J to 8 bases, leaving 6 bases not matched to a gene. CDR3 coding DNA: TGTGCCAGCTCACCCCCTTGGGACAGGGGAGAAAAACTGTTTTTT. Translated, it gives CASSPPWDRGEKLFF.

In its sample, this clonotype was seen a few times. The CDR3 nucleotides are TGTGCCAGCAGTTCCTACCAGGGGGCGGGGGGCTACACCTTC. It codes for CASSSYQGAGGYTF. The genes are TRBV27 and TRBJ1-2, with TRBD1 identical over 8 bases. The trim removed 4 bases at V and 8 bases at J, leaving 9 bases unmatched. The germline gives CDR1 MNHEY, CDR2 SMNVEV (reference sequence). The CDR3 covers 14 residues.

This clonotype occurred many times. CDR3: CASSPSGLGTRGNTEAFF. The CDR3 nucleotides are TGTGCCAGCAGCCCCTCGGGGTTAGGGACAAGGGGGAACACTGAAGCTTTCTTT. The chain links TRBV12-3 or TRBV12-4 to TRBJ1-1; D may be TRBD1 (6 bases). CDR3 length: 18 residues. The ends were cut back, 6 bases at V and 1 base at J, with 24 bases in the middle.

This clonotype was observed many times. The V and J genes are TRBV7-9 and TRBJ2-4; 9 nucleotides line up with TRBD1. The J segment lost 6 bases and the V segment lost 3 bases, leaving 3 bases of the junction unmatched. CDR3 size: 14 residues. The germline CDR1 and CDR2 sequences are SEHNR and FQNEAQ (reference sequence). CDR3 coding DNA: TGTGCCAGCAGCTTCGGACAGGGGATAAACATTCAGTACTTC. This sequence encodes CASSFGQGINIQYF.

This clonotype was seen many times. J is TRBJ1-4 and V is TRBV7-2, with D maybe TRBD1 (5 bases). Germline-derived CDR1 and CDR2 are SGHTA and FQGNSA. V lost 4 bases, J lost 8 bases, and 14 bases lay in between. There are 14 residues in the CDR3. Here the CDR3 reads CASSSRAGEEKLFF. The CDR3 DNA reads TGTGCCAGCAGCTCCAGGGCAGGCGAGGAAAAACTGTTTTTT.

This clonotype occurred a few times. This sequence joins TRBV7-2 and TRBJ2-1; 15 positions agree with TRBD2. The CDR3 extends over 16 amino acids. Unmatched junction bases numbered 7, after V lost 4 bases and J lost 9 bases. The germline CDR1 and CDR2 sequences are SGHTA and FQGNSA. CDR3 region: CASSSGLAGGYSEQFF. CDR3 DNA sequence: TGTGCCAGCAGCTCCGGACTAGCGGGGGGGTATAGTGAGCAGTTCTTC.

This rearrangement joins TRBV6-2 or TRBV6-3 to TRBJ2-1; D ambiguous. CDR3 length equals 13 residues. Germline lookup yields CDR1 MNHEY and CDR2 SVGEGT. The V end was cut by 8 bases, the J end by 6 bases, with 14 bases between. CDR3 protein: CASSIQGINEQFF. For the CDR3, the DNA is TGTGCCAGCTCAATACAAGGGATCAATGAGCAGTTCTTC.

Comments on this clonotype: A much bigger clone sits one base away, suggesting this may be a read error. The CDR3 spells CASKVVRSSYNERFF. CDR3 nucleotide sequence: TGCGCCAGCAAGGTGGTCAGAAGCTCCTACAATGAGCGGTTCTTC. The rearrangement links TRBV10-2 to TRBJ2-1; D not certain. The V gene's germline CDR1 is WSHSY and CDR2 SAAADI. The CDR3 is made up of 15 amino acids.

This clonotype turned up a few times. V gene TRBV6-2 or TRBV6-3 combines with J gene TRBJ2-3, with D perhaps matching TRBD1 or TRBD2 (5 bases each). Trimming took off 5 bases at V and 4 bases at J, with 13 bases between the two ends. The CDR3 length is 14 residues. The germline gives CDR1 MNHEY, CDR2 SVGEGT. CDR3 nucleotide sequence: TGTGCCAGCAGTAGTCGGGGCGCTGCAGATACGCAGTATTTT. This codes for CASSSRGAADTQYF.

The rearrangement links TRBV4-3 to TRBJ2-1; D is unresolved. The CDR3 consists of 13 residues. The germline CDR1 and CDR2 sequences are LGHNA and YSLEER. Trimming removed 0 bases from V and 6 bases from J, with 6 bases in between. The CDR3 coding sequence is TGCGCCAGCAGCCAAGATAAAGGCAATGAGCAGTTCTTC. Translated, it gives CASSQDKGNEQFF.

The chain has TRBV12-3 or TRBV12-4 and TRBJ2-3; TRBD1 matches 7 bases. J gave up 3 bases and V 6 bases, and 9 bases lay outside the gene matches. The CDR3 totals 15 residues. The chain's CDR3 is CASSLMTGSTDTQYF. In DNA, the CDR3 is TGTGCCAGCAGCCTAATGACAGGGTCTACAGATACGCAGTATTTT.

As concerns this clonotype: It may be a read error: a sequence one base away is much more abundant. The V call is TRBV7-6, the J call TRBJ2-2; D is perhaps TRBD2 (5 bases). From germline, CDR1 is SGHVS and CDR2 FNYEAQ. CDR3 size: 16 residues. The CDR3 DNA reads as TGTGCTAGCGCCGGAGTGGTGGGTCGGAACACCGGGGAGCTGTTTTTT. This gives the protein CASAGVVGRNTGELFF.

This clonotype was detected ten times or more. The chain combines TRBV6-1 with TRBJ1-5; 9 bases are a match to TRBD1. Looked up from germline, CDR1 is MNHNS and CDR2 is SASEGT. The trim removed 6 bases at V and 7 bases at J, leaving 7 bases unmatched. The CDR3 is 14 residues long. The DNA for the CDR3 is TGTGCCAGCAGCCCCGGGACAGGGCTACAGCCCCAGCATTTT. It is translated as CASSPGTGLQPQHF.

V and J are TRBV19 and TRBJ2-6; 7 nucleotides line up with TRBD1. The V segment lost 5 bases and the J segment 0 bases; nucleotides outside the gene matches: 7. The CDR3 loop spans 17 amino acids. Germline V gives CDR1 LNHDA, CDR2 SQIVND (reference sequence). The CDR3 sequence is CASSPGTAASGANVLTF. The CDR3, as DNA: TGTGCCAGTAGTCCCGGGACAGCAGCCTCTGGGGCCAACGTCCTGACTTTC.

The chain uses TRBV11-3 and TRBJ1-1; D is undetermined. The CDR3 sequence is 14 residues long. CDR1 is SGHNT, CDR2 YENEEA, per germline. Trimming took 6 bases from V and 5 from J, leaving 16 bases between them. CDR3 sequence: CASSFDLWATEAFF. The CDR3 DNA reads as TGTGCCAGCAGTTTCGATCTTTGGGCTACTGAAGCTTTCTTT.

This clonotype was found many times. The V gene is TRBV6-2 or TRBV6-3, the J gene TRBJ1-5, with TRBD1 as a possible D gene (5 bases). Germline-derived CDR1 and CDR2 are MNHEY and SVGEGT. CDR3 size: 14 residues. The V and J ends lost 7 bases and 6 bases respectively, with 16 bases between them. The CDR3 sequence: CASNPAGGSQPQHF. In DNA form, the CDR3 reads TGTGCCAGCAATCCCGCTGGGGGGAGTCAGCCCCAGCATTTT.

This clonotype was seen a few times. The genes are TRBV19 and TRBJ1-6; a weak D match, TRBD1 (6 bases). CDR3 length equals 13 residues. Between the trimmed V and J ends, which lost 11 bases and 3 bases, there was a span of 11 bases. Germline V gene lookup returns CDR1 LNHDA and CDR2 SQIVND (reference sequence). The CDR3 loop is CASKQGYNSPLHF. The CDR3 coding sequence is TGTGCCTCGAAACAGGGCTATAATTCACCCCTCCACTTT.

V usage is TRBV6-5 and J usage is TRBJ2-3, with 7 bases matching TRBD1. The germline V gene encodes CDR1 MNHEY and CDR2 SVGAGI. The CDR3 has 15 residues. V lost 6 bases, J lost 0 bases, and 6 bases stayed unmatched. The CDR3 nucleotides read TGTGCCAGCAGGGGACAGACTCCTAGCACAGATACGCAGTATTTT. Its translation is CASRGQTPSTDTQYF.

This clonotype was found many times. The chain joins TRBV7-2 to TRBJ2-5, with TRBD1 identical over 8 bases. The germline V gene encodes CDR1 SGHTA and CDR2 FQGNSA. The CDR3 sequence is 16 residues long. With 10 bases clipped from V and 3 bases from J, the junction kept 16 bases outside the gene matches. The chain's CDR3 is CATTPGQGVYEETQYF. The DNA of the CDR3 is TGTGCCACCACCCCCGGACAGGGTGTATATGAAGAGACCCAGTACTTC.

This clonotype was picked up many times. The chain combines TRBV4-1 with TRBJ2-7, with TRBD1 matching over 8 bases. CDR3 length: 17 residues. Germline assignment: CDR1 MGHRA and CDR2 YSYEKL. V trimming: 0 bases; J trimming: 3 bases; junction bases outside the gene matches: 10. CDR3 nucleotides: TGCGCCAGCAGCCAAGACGAGGGACAGGAGCTAATCTACGAGCAGTACTTC. This encodes CASSQDEGQELIYEQYF.

This clonotype was counted many times. The V gene is TRBV7-9, the J gene TRBJ1-1, with D hard to call. Germline CDR1 SEHNR, CDR2 FQNEAQ (reference sequence). V lost 4 bases and J lost 3, with 9 bases in between. The CDR3 consists of 13 residues. The CDR3 loop is CASSSPEYTEAFF. The CDR3 DNA reads as TGTGCCAGCAGCTCGCCCGAATACACTGAAGCTTTCTTT.

This sequence joins TRBV9 and TRBJ1-1, with D perhaps matching TRBD1 (6 bases). V lost 0 bases, J lost 4 bases, and 13 bases lay in between. The CDR3 covers 15 residues. Germline CDR1 SGDLS, CDR2 YYNGEE. The CDR3: CASSVGGQGRTEAFF. CDR3 sequence (DNA): TGTGCCAGCAGCGTAGGGGGGCAGGGTCGCACTGAAGCTTTCTTT.

This clonotype was picked up a small number of times. V is TRBV5-6 and J is TRBJ2-6; no reliable D call. Germline V gives CDR1 SGHDT, CDR2 YYEEEE. The CDR3 has 15 amino acids. Trimming removed 4 bases at V and 4 bases at J, with 12 bases between. CDR3 loop: CASSPGPAGANVLTF. In nucleotides, the CDR3 is TGTGCCAGCAGCCCCGGCCCGGCCGGGGCCAACGTCCTGACTTTC.